This paragraph covers one T cell receptor (beta chain) sequence. RNA, at roughly 0.5 to 1 ug, was reverse transcribed with random hexamers. Across 54 Vbeta and 13 Jbeta, TCR beta CDR3 was amplified with immunoSEQ multiplex PCR. MiXCR, run by TCRdb on the immunoSEQ multiplex PCR reads, gives a single entry per CDR3 protein. The sample has 100,000 to 150,000 distinct CDR3 sequences, around 96% seen once. This entry belongs to a study of CD8 T cells in Susac syndrome. Per the germline V gene, CDR1 is LGHNA and CDR2 is YSLEER. The J segment lost 4 bases and the V segment lost 2 bases, leaving 11 bases of the junction unmatched. This CDR3 is 18 amino acids long.

The chain employs TRBV4-3 and TRBJ2-2, with TRBD1 identical over 9 bases. Sequencing was done on a sample of CD4+ T cells from PBMCs. The origin of this receptor is a human donor in good health. The CDR3 reads CASSQNIPGTGLTGELFF. CDR3 nucleotides: TGCGCCAGCAGCCAAAATATTCCCGGGACAGGGCTCACCGGGGAGCTGTTTTTT.